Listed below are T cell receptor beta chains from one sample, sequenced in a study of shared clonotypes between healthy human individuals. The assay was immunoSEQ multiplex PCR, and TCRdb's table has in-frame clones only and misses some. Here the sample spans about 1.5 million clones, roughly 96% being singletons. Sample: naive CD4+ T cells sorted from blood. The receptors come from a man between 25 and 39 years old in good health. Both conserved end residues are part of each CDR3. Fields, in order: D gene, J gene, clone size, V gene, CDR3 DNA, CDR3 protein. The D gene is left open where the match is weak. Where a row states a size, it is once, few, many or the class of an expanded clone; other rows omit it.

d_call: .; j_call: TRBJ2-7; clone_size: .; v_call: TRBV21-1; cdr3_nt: TGTGCCAGCAGCACCCCAAACAGGGGCATAAACTACGAGCAGTACTTC; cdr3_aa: CASSTPNRGINYEQYF
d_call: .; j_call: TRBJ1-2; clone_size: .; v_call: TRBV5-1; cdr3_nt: TGCGCCAGCAGCTTGCGGGATGACTATGGCTACACCTTC; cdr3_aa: CASSLRDDYGYTF
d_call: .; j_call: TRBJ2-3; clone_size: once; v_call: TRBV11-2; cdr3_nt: TGTGCCAGCAGCGCTCCCACCACAGATACGCAGTATTTT; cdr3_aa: CASSAPTTDTQYF
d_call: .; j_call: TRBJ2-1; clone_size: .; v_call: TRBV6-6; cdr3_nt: TGTGCCAGCAGTCAGACTCCCTCTGCACACAATGAGCAGTTCTTC; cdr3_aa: CASSQTPSAHNEQFF
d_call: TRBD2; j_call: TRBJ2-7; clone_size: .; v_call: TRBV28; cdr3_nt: TGTGCCAGCAGCTCCGGGACTAGCGGGATCTACGAGCAGTACTTC; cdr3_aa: CASSSGTSGIYEQYF
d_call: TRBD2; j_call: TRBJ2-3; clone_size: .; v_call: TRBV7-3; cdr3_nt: TGTGCCAGCAGCTTCACTAGCGGGAGTGGAACAGATACGCAGTATTTT; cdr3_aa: CASSFTSGSGTDTQYF
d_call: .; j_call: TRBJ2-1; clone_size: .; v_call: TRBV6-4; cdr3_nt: TGTGCCAGCATCCTCCGGGACCCCCATGGGTTCTTC; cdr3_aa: CASILRDPHGFF
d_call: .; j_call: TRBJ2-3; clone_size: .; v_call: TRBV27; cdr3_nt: TGTGCCAGCAGTTTATCTCTTGTGGACACAGATACGCAGTATTTT; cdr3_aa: CASSLSLVDTDTQYF
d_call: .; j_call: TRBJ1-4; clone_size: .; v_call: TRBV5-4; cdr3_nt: TGTGCCAGCAGCTTGTCATCGAGGGAAAAACTGTTTTTT; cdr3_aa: CASSLSSREKLFF
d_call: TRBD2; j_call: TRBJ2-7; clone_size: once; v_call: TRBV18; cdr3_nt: TGTGCCAGCTCACCACAGACTAGCGGGATCTACGAGCAGTACTTC; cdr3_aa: CASSPQTSGIYEQYF
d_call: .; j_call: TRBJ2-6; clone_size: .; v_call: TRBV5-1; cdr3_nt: TGCGCCAGCAGCTTGGGTCCGAGCTCTGGGGCCAACGTCCTGACTTTC; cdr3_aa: CASSLGPSSGANVLTF
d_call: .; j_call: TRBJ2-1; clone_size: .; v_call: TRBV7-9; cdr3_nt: TGTGCCAGCAGCTTCTGGGGGGCGCGTGAGCAGTTCTTC; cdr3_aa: CASSFWGAREQFF
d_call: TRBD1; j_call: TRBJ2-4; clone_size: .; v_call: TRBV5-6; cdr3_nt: TGTGCCAGCAGCACGACTGGACAGGCGCAGGGAAACATTCAGTACTTC; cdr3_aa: CASSTTGQAQGNIQYF
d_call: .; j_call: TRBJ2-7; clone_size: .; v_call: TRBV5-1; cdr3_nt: TGCGCCACCCGATTGGGGGGAGACTACGAGCAGTACTTC; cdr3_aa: CATRLGGDYEQYF
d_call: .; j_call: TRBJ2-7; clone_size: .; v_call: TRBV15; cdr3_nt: TGTGCCACCAGCAGAGAACGCCACTACGAGCAGTACTTC; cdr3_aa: CATSRERHYEQYF
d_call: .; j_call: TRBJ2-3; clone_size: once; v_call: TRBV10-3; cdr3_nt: TGTGCCATCAAGAGAGGGCAGGCTAGCACAGATACGCAGTATTTT; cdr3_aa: CAIKRGQASTDTQYF
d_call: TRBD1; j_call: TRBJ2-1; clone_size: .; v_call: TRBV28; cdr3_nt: TGTGCCAGCGGGCCTGTAGGGACAGCATACAATGAGCAGTTCTTC; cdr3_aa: CASGPVGTAYNEQFF
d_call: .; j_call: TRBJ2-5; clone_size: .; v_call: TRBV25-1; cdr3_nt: TGTGCCAGCAGTGCGAACCAGCAGACCCAGTACTTC; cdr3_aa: CASSANQQTQYF
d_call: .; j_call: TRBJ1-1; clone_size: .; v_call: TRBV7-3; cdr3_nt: TGTGCCAGCAGCTTACAGGGAGGGGACACTGAAGCTTTCTTT; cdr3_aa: CASSLQGGDTEAFF
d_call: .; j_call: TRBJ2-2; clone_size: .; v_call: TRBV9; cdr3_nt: TGTGCCAGCAGCGGGACGGGAGCTCCCGGGGAGCTGTTTTTT; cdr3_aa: CASSGTGAPGELFF
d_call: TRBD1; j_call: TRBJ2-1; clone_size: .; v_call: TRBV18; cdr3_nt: TGTGCCAGCTCACCACCGGACAGGGTGGACAATGAGCAGTTCTTC; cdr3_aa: CASSPPDRVDNEQFF
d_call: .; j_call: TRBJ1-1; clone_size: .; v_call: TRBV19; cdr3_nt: TGTGCCAGTAGTACCATATCCGGGACAAGGAACACTGAAGCTTTCTTT; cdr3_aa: CASSTISGTRNTEAFF
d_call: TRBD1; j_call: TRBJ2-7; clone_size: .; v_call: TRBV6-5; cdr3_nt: TGTGCCAGCAGTTACGGACAGGGGGTTGCCGAGCAGTACTTC; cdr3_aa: CASSYGQGVAEQYF
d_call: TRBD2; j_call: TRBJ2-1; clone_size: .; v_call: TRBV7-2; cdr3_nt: TGTGCCAGCAGTTCTAGCGGTATTGAGCAGTTCTTC; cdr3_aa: CASSSSGIEQFF
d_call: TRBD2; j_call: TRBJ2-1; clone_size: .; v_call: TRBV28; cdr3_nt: TGTGCCAGCAGAGATAGCGGGAGGTTCTTCTACAATGAGCAGTTCTTC; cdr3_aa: CASRDSGRFFYNEQFF
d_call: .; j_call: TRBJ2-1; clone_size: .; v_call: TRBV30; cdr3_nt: TGTGCCTGTCCACTTGTCGGGAGCTTCTACAATGAGCAGTTCTTC; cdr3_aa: CACPLVGSFYNEQFF
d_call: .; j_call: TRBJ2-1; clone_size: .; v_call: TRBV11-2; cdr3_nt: TGTGCCAGCAGCCCCAGACAGTTCACATACAATGAGCAGTTCTTC; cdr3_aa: CASSPRQFTYNEQFF
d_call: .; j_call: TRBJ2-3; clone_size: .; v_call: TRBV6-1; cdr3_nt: TGTGCCAGCACCCGAGGGAGCTCTGGACGTGATACGCAGTATTTT; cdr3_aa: CASTRGSSGRDTQYF
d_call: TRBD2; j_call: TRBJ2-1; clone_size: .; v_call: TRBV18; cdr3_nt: TGTGCCAGCTCACCGACAACTAGCGGGATCTACAATGAGCAGTTCTTC; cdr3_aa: CASSPTTSGIYNEQFF
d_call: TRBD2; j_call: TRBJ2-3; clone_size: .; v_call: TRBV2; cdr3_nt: TGTGCCAGCAGGTCCTATAGCGGGGTTAGCACAGATACGCAGTATTTT; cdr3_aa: CASRSYSGVSTDTQYF
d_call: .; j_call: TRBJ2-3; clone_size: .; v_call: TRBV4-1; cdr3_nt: TGCGCCAGCAGCCAAGTGGGAGCTAGACGAACAGATACGCAGTATTTT; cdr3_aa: CASSQVGARRTDTQYF
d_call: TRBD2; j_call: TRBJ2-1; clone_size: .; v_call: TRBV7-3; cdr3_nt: TGTGCCAGCAGCTTACTCGGGACTAGCGGGAGTTATGAGCAGTTCTTC; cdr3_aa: CASSLLGTSGSYEQFF
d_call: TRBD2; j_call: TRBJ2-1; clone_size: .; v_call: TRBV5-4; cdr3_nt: TGTGCCAGCAGCGCCGGGACTAGCCCCGTAAATGAGCAGTTCTTC; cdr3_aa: CASSAGTSPVNEQFF
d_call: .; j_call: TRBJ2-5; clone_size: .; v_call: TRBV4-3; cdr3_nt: TGCGCCAGCAGCCAAGTTATGGGGGTCGGGGAGACCCAGTACTTC; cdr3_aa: CASSQVMGVGETQYF
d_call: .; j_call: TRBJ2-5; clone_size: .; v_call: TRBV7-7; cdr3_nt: TGTGCCAGCAGCTTGCGGGACAGAGAAGAGACCCAGTACTTC; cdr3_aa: CASSLRDREETQYF
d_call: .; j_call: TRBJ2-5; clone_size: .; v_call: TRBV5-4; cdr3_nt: TGTGCCAGCAGCATCGGACAGAGCCAAGAGACCCAGTACTTC; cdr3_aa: CASSIGQSQETQYF
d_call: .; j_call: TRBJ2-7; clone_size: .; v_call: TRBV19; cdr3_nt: TGTGCCAGTAGTATGTCGGGAACCCGCTACGAGCAGTACTTC; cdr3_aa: CASSMSGTRYEQYF